The sequence of this T cell receptor (beta chain) was determined in a study of molecular identifiers for immune sequencing clone quantification (dated by TCRdb to 2016 to 2019). Concerning the study at large: In a replicate experiment, RNA from around 20,000 or 100,000 naive CD8 T cells was split into five aliquots, four of which were sequenced. CD8 T cells were used in a methods study to benchmark molecular-identifier clustering-based TCR repertoire sequencing (MIDCIRS) and TCR RNA copy counting. Findings and caveats that apply to the study as a whole: When barcode sub-clustering was left out, chimeric consensus sequences inflated TCR diversity, with chimeras reaching as high as 47%. In CMV-specific effector cells, over 97% of molecules were held by clones above 20 RNA copies, whereas under 1% of molecules were held by such clones in naive cells. Modeling gave about 3.2 recovered TCR RNA copies per cell versus around 10 by digital PCR, implying about 30% capture efficiency. A single cell's worth of spiked-in Jurkat TCR RNA was reported detectable even among one million naive CD8 T cells. Identical TCR molecules sharing a barcode could cause highly expanded clone sizes to be underestimated. Naive libraries contained spiked-in Jurkat TCR RNA (approximately ten copies' worth), which is not part of the donor repertoire.

Library method: PCR. Data came from a NextSeq 500. Bulk TCR libraries were generated as previously described, with the TCR primers listed in Table S5 used. Purification of total RNA was performed with the Qiagen AllPrep DNA/RNA kit. Before analysis, reads from multiple sequencing runs of one library were combined. As for the original processing: Only reads with exact TCR constant sequence were kept, trimmed to 150 nt, and grouped by their 12-nt molecular barcodes. Reads within each barcode group were sub-clustered using a 15% Levenshtein threshold, and quality-weighted consensus sequences were constructed for each RNA molecule. Non-functional sequences were discarded, and so were lower-count sequences lying one edit away from another sequence. Based on a fit of two negative binomial distributions, barcode sub-clusters having less than 20% of the maximum read count were discarded. The public reads were run again by TCRdb, first through fastp at Q25 and then through MiXCR, and only productive beta chains were kept. All rows with the same CDR3 protein become a single entry with the most common DNA and genes. These V and J calls rely on TCRdb rather than the paper's analysis. Across this sample there are 460,000 or so distinct CDR3 sequences, with about 26% seen only once. The biggest ten clones account for under 0.8% of the sample.

A few counts support this clonotype. This receptor's antigen is unknown. Per-nucleotide qualities are absent, and no much larger clonotype sits a single base away. Libraries of naive CD8 T cells were built from around 20,000 to 1,000,000 sorted cells, with 10%, 30% or 50% of the purified RNA used. Naive CD8 T cells were FACS-sorted as CD8+CD4-CCR7+CD45RA+ on a BD FACSAria II into RLT Plus buffer. Detection sensitivity was tested by spiking Jurkat RNA equal to roughly ten TCR copies' worth into samples containing 20,000-1,000,000 naive CD8 T cells. Enrichment of CD8 T cells was done with RosetteSep CD8+ T Cell Enrichment Cocktail plus Ficoll-Paque, and ACK red cell lysis came afterward. The TCR sequence derives from a human donor in good health. Some libraries in this study had Jurkat cell RNA spiked in. The sequenced sample consisted of naive CD8+ T cells from blood, with Jurkat cell RNA spiked in. The label giving this sample's cell subset or site can be read as: FACS-sorted CD8+CD4-CCR7+CD45RA+ naive T cells.

The sequenced DNA: TGTGCCAGCAGCTTGGGACAGGCAGTCTACGAGCAGTACTTC. It encodes CASSLGQAVYEQYF. Recombination joined TRBV5-6 with TRBJ2-7, with a tentative D gene TRBD1 over 6 matching bases. V sheds 0 bases and J sheds 3 bases, leaving 10 bases between their ends. For CDR1 and CDR2, the germline V gene lists SGHDT and YYEEEE. From cysteine to phenylalanine, the CDR3 is 14 amino acids long. Kept here is only the CDR3 DNA, which spans 42 bases and is read in frame from base 1.